A single sample is the source of the 11 T cell receptor beta chains below, sequenced in a study of cytomegalovirus exposure and HLA in healthy donors. Primers included in the PCR were 60 Vbeta and 13 Jbeta primers. Assay used: immunoSEQ multiplex PCR; TCRdb lists only in-frame clones, some missing. The sample lists around 90,000 clones; 86% were seen once. What was sequenced was PBMCs. The receptors derive from a man aged 25 to 40 in good health and CMV-seropositive.

This chain links TRBV27 with TRBJ2-5; TRBD2 is a possible D gene (5 bases). Trimming shortened V by 4 bases and J by 0 bases, and 12 bases separated the two germline ends. The CDR3 consists of 15 residues. Germline assignment: CDR1 MNHEY and CDR2 SMNVEV (reference sequence). CDR3 loop: CASSSPRGNQETQYF. The CDR3 DNA reads as TGTGCCAGCAGTTCCCCACGAGGGAACCAAGAGACCCAGTACTTC.

The chain joins TRBV10-3 to TRBJ2-7; D uncertain. CDR3 length: 13 amino acids. The V end lost 5 bases, the J end lost 0 bases, and 8 bases lay between the germline ends. Germline loops: CDR1 ENHRY, CDR2 SYGVKD. The CDR3 loop reads CAISFESSYEQYF. In DNA form, the CDR3 reads TGTGCCATCAGTTTTGAGAGCTCCTACGAGCAGTACTTC.

The rearrangement links TRBV11-2 to TRBJ2-5; TRBD1 aligns across 10 bases. The CDR3 consists of 16 residues. Trimming removed 5 bases from V and 3 bases from J; junction bases left unmatched: 9. Germline CDR1 and CDR2: SGHAT and FQNNGV. The CDR3 is CASSPSRQGAEETQYF. The CDR3 DNA is TGTGCCAGCAGCCCATCGAGACAGGGGGCAGAAGAGACCCAGTACTTC.

The rearrangement uses TRBV5-1 and TRBJ1-4; 10 nucleotides match TRBD1. The CDR3 covers 16 residues. Germline trimming cut 4 bases from V and 8 bases from J; bases unmatched to any gene: 11. Germline CDR1 and CDR2: SGHRS and YFSETQ. The CDR3 DNA reads TGCGCCAGCAGCGGAGCCCTGACAGGGGGCGCGGAAAAACTGTTTTTT. It translates to CASSGALTGGAEKLFF.

This clone was observed a few times. The rearrangement joins TRBV19 to TRBJ2-5, with 8 bases lining up with TRBD2. Germline CDR1 and CDR2: LNHDA and SQIVND (reference sequence). The CDR3 totals 16 residues. V trimming: 6 bases; J trimming: 1 base; junction bases outside the gene matches: 10. The CDR3 protein is CASRGLGARSQETQYF. Here the CDR3 DNA reads TGTGCCAGTAGGGGACTAGGCGCGAGGTCCCAAGAGACCCAGTACTTC.

The chain links TRBV7-9 to TRBJ2-7, with 10 positions matching TRBD2. The CDR3 length is 15 residues. Germline V lookup: CDR1 SEHNR, CDR2 FQNEAQ (reference sequence). V shed 3 bases, J shed 0 bases, and the junction held 2 bases outside the gene matches. This CDR3 is CASSLGLASSYEQYF. The CDR3 DNA reads as TGTGCCAGCAGCTTGGGACTAGCGAGCTCCTACGAGCAGTACTTC.

DNA of the CDR3: TGTGCCAGCAGCCTATCGGGACAGATCTCGAACACCGGGGAGCTGTTTTTT. Translation: CASSLSGQISNTGELFF. V usage is TRBV5-5 and J usage is TRBJ2-2; 7 positions agree with TRBD1. V was clipped by 4 bases and J by 0 bases; unmatched bases: 9. The CDR3 loop spans 17 amino acids. Germline V gene lookup returns CDR1 SGHKS and CDR2 YYEKEE (reference sequence).

The sample holds a few counts of this clone. Other DNA sequences in the same sample also yield this CDR3. V is TRBV10-1 and J is TRBJ1-1, with D unresolved. Trimming removed 8 bases at V and 4 bases at J, with 17 bases between. Germline V gene data show CDR1 as WNHNN and CDR2 as SYGVQD (reference sequence). The CDR3 covers 14 residues. This CDR3 is CASSSSGMGTEAFF. CDR3 nucleotide sequence: TGCGCCAGCTCTAGTTCCGGGATGGGCACTGAAGCTTTCTTT.

This clone was detected only a few times. The chain recombines TRBV6-5 with TRBJ1-3; D gene unclear. Germline V gene lookup returns CDR1 MNHEY and CDR2 SVGAGI. CDR3 length: 15 amino acids. Trimming left V 1 base short and J 0 bases short, with 7 bases between. The CDR3 region has the DNA TGTGCCAGCAGTTACTTTTACAGCTCTGGAAACACCATATATTTT. Translation: CASSYFYSSGNTIYF.

This clone was counted only a few times. The chain has TRBV19 and TRBJ1-4; D remains unclear. V dropped 4 bases and J dropped 9 bases, with 24 bases sitting between them. This CDR3 spans 17 amino acids. CDR1 LNHDA and CDR2 SQIVND come from the germline V gene (reference sequence). CDR3: CASSNISGGAPGKKLFF. In DNA, the CDR3 is TGTGCCAGTAGTAATATATCGGGAGGAGCCCCTGGAAAAAAACTGTTTTTT.

The V call is TRBV5-1, the J call TRBJ2-2; D call uncertain. From germline, CDR1 is SGHRS and CDR2 YFSETQ. CDR3 length: 14 residues. The V gene lost 6 bases and the J gene lost 4 bases, with 13 bases spanning the gap. Here the CDR3 reads CASTVLSSTGELFF. In DNA, the CDR3 is TGCGCCAGCACGGTCCTCTCAAGCACCGGGGAGCTGTTTTTT.